The TCR beta chain under discussion was sequenced for a study of cytomegalovirus exposure and HLA in healthy donors. Looking at the study overall: Earlier sequencing of approximately 180 million T cells yielded around 120 million unique TCR beta sequences.

Notes on this clone: Its antigen is undetermined.

The CDR3 consists of 16 residues. V lost 5 bases, J lost 4 bases, and 13 bases stayed unmatched. Looked up from germline, CDR1 is SGHTA and CDR2 is FQGNSA. Study findings and constraints: Most subjects' HLA-A and HLA-B alleles were reportedly predicted from TCR beta sequences.

The PCR had 60 Vbeta and 13 Jbeta primers. TCRdb keeps only in-frame clones here, not all; method: immunoSEQ multiplex PCR. The repertoire holds about 130,000 clones, roughly 79% seen once, with about 3.4% in the top ten. Source material: PBMCs. The genes are TRBV7-2 and TRBJ2-7; TRBD2 agrees at 8 bases. The clonotype originates from a man younger than 40 in good health and CMV-seronegative. The CDR3 is CASSPSALAGAYEQYF. In DNA, the CDR3 is TGTGCCAGCAGCCCCTCCGCGCTAGCGGGTGCATACGAGCAGTACTTC.